This T cell receptor beta chain was documented in a study of cytomegalovirus exposure and HLA in healthy donors (dated by TCRdb to 2016 to 2017). For the wider study: An earlier analysis of under 600 of the donors reported about 250 Gb of sequence data and 117 million unique TCR beta sequences from about 200 million T cells. A later genetic analysis took genome-wide SNP genotypes for about 55% of the 666 donors and used that subset as a discovery cohort. Along with the approximately 700-subject first cohort, a separate validation cohort of roughly 110 different subjects was used. An earlier analysis of 450 to 750 of the donors used high-throughput TCR beta sequencing to judge whether each TCR beta V gene segment behaved as functional or pseudogenic. The aim of the study was to test whether cataloging public T cell receptors could identify signatures of past pathogen exposure. Donor age, sex, ethnicity and CMV serostatus were compiled together with the repertoire data. Around 330 gigabases of sequencing data and around 90 million unique TCR sequences made up an early release that covered approximately 620 HLA-typed donors. In the later analysis, no new phenotypic data were used to find candidate immune exposures; instead, reliance was placed on TCR beta sequences and their occurrence across donors. The genetic ancestry cluster associated with self-reported Caucasian donors included roughly four fifths of the roughly 400 genotyped donors. HLA typing included class I and class II loci at four-digit resolution. The number of donors typed differed by locus, with 629-630 for A, B, C, DRB1 and DQB1, 522 for DQA1, nearly 610 for DPA1, and 472 for DPB1. The study used immunosequencing to profile the T cell repertoires of several hundred subjects and linked those repertoires to cytomegalovirus serostatus. To study patterns of TCR occurrence, a later analysis re-analyzed previously published TCR beta repertoires from 700 or so donors and added high-resolution HLA genotyping. On average, around 240,000 unique TCR beta nucleotide sequences were sequenced per donor among about 400 genotyped donors of the cohort, with 15% to 20% of those sequences being non-productive. Every discovery cohort repertoire had been produced on one sequencing platform. Four to six DR-DQ haplotypes were handled as single units for association and clustering, since linkage in the cohort was strong. To predict cytomegalovirus infection status, the study brought together high-throughput TCR immunosequencing, statistical association of individual TCRs with disease status, and machine learning. The investigation overall reported the following: Correlated functional status among segregating V segments might be attributable to linkage disequilibrium, but an unknown experimental factor could not be ruled out. The presence/absence analyses assumed that sequencing depth was roughly uniform across donors, and that assumption may not be true. Because the 87-base-pair reads could not distinguish some IMGT-functional V segments, including TRBV6-2 and TRBV6-3, those segments were excluded. Most CMV-associated TCR beta chains appeared to be HLA-restricted in a later analysis, and the HLA associations seemed to be driven largely by CMV exposure. Most TCR sequences were observed very rarely across donors, whereas some public TCRs were present in many individuals. In an earlier analysis of some 500 of the donors, most TCR beta V segments were observed in productive rearrangements about 87% or about 30% of the time, broadly matching IMGT annotations. The authors suggested that the approach could potentially be extended to other disease states and immunological phenotypes. Three of the identified cytomegalovirus-associated TCR beta chains were confirmed in vitro to be specific for cytomegalovirus antigens. A further reported finding was that TCR beta sequences accurately predicted the HLA-A and HLA-B alleles for most subjects in the first cohort. In both the original and validation cohorts, the classifier was reported to diagnose cytomegalovirus status with high specificity and sensitivity. The cohort was sequenced for TCR beta chains only, and without alpha or paired-chain data the features that could be detected were limited. In a later analysis, several top co-occurrence clusters were reported to appear linked to parvovirus B19, influenza, CMV and Epstein-Barr virus. A later analysis found that TCR association rates varied across HLA loci, with DRB1 alleles showing the most associated TCRs and HLA-C alleles the fewest. A later analysis found that HLA-associated TCR beta chains were more clonally expanded and had lower generation probabilities than equally common non-associated chains. In a later genetic analysis, fewer N-insertions in productive TCRs were reported among donors in an Asian-associated ancestry cluster than the roughly 700-donor mean. The only immune exposure information available for the cohort was CMV serostatus. In a later analysis, around 15,000 TCR beta sequences were associated with specific HLA alleles at a false discovery rate of 0.05. The study listed 164 TCR beta chains as associated with cytomegalovirus. Assigning TCR associations to individual alleles was difficult when HLA alleles, especially DR and DQ, strongly co-occurred. HLA typing was unavailable for some donors at each locus, so association tests used only the typed subset. Because counts were too low, roughly 16 rarely observed V segments, including chromosome 9 orphons, were left out of the earlier analysis of roughly 600 of the donors. V-gene and J-gene trimming of TCR beta chains was associated with a missense DCLRE1C variant in a later genetic analysis, and the association was replicated in an independent cohort. A group of highly shared sequence variants was considered likely to be a technical artifact of the sequencing pipeline.

As encoded in the germline V gene, CDR1 is SGHRS while CDR2 is YFSETQ. The CDR3 spans 14 residues, from the cysteine through the phenylalanine. Just CDR3 DNA is preserved here, 42 bases in frame from base 1. The library was built by means of the immunoSEQ multiplex PCR assay. For the multiplex PCR, a mixture combining 60 forward primers for TCR Vbeta segments and 13 reverse primers for TCR Jbeta segments was used. Amplification of the CDR3 region of rearranged TCR beta genes was performed with a multiplex PCR assay on genomic DNA. Amplified TCR beta libraries were sequenced as 87-base-pair reads on the Illumina HiSeq System. Concerning the study's data processing: A later analysis counted tens of millions of unique TCR beta chains across the 666 repertoires, and about 10 million of these chains were shared by at least two donors. A nearest-neighbor algorithm error-corrected the raw reads and collapsed the reads into unique sequences, merging closely related sequences to remove PCR and sequencing errors. Alignment of CDR3 sequences to IMGT reference sequences was used to assign V, D and J gene segments. Each retained sequence needed at least a six-nucleotide match to both a V gene segment and a J gene segment. A rearrangement was called productive if the CDR3 had no stop codons and remained in frame with V and J, and every other rearrangement was called non-productive. Following IMGT convention, CDR3 was defined as the stretch from the second conserved V-encoded cysteine up to the conserved J-encoded phenylalanine. In an earlier analysis of around 600 of the donors, sequences lacking an unambiguous match to a single V gene segment were excluded. In an earlier analysis of about 590 of the donors, a V segment was called functional when productive rearrangements were above 56.7%, and segregating when the standard deviation between donors exceeded 5%. A statistical classification framework was developed to diagnose cytomegalovirus status using the catalog of TCR beta chain sequences. V and J gene assignment, in a later analysis, came from comparing TCR nucleotide sequences with IMGT/GENE-DB human TR gene sequences. The TCRdist pipeline was used in a later analysis to assign CDR3 sequences and most-parsimonious VDJ recombination scenarios. A later analysis defined each TCR beta chain by its CDR3 amino acid sequence plus V-gene family, and excluded reads lacking a unique V-gene family. To address suspected cross-contamination and a sequencing artifact, a later analysis removed a few hundred highly shared, low-generation-probability nucleotide sequences. For each public chain, a later analysis derived a clonal expansion index from normalized ranks of inferred template counts within each repertoire. Generation probabilities in a later analysis came from a VDJ recombination model fitted to out-of-frame rearrangements, and those results were checked against IGoR. A later analysis scored TCR-TCR, TCR-HLA and TCR-CMV co-occurrence with hypergeometric tests, applying a repertoire-size bias correction to TCR pairs. False discovery rates were estimated in a later analysis by permuting HLA or CMV assignments 20 times. A later analysis grouped co-occurring TCRs with DBSCAN, adding TCRdist sequence similarity when clustering within HLA-allele-positive subsets. For co-occurrence clustering, repertoires with fewer than 30,000 or more than 120,000 public chains were excluded, along with 5 or 6 repertoires with anomalous nucleotide sharing. TCRdb carries this immuneACCESS record with in-frame sequences only. Its versions omit some clonotypes, under half of them owing to an unresolved V gene in the studies checked, with the rest unexplained. V and J calls and clone size are given by that table; D and trimming were obtained from the DNA. This sample is represented by around 80,000 clones; approximately 62% of them were singletons. The top ten hold roughly 4% of the sample.

The cohort consisted of approximately 690 healthy bone marrow donors. All cohort members were sampled while nominally healthy, although unrecorded immune exposures were likely present. The donor was CMV seropositive and belonged to the group of 250 to 300 seropositive cohort members. A peripheral blood sample was provided by each donor, and peripheral blood mononuclear cells were used for TCR beta sequencing. Genomic DNA was extracted from the blood cell samples with the Qiagen DNeasy Blood Extraction Kit. This clone is a singleton in its sample. Its antigen specificity is not known. Per-base qualities were not stored, and no clone one base away is much larger.

The source is a male donor in good health and CMV-seropositive. The sequenced material came from PBMCs. In this chain, TRBV5-1 is recombined with TRBJ2-5, with a weak D call of TRBD2 (7 bases match). The J call may be faulty, since TRBJ2-7 better matches the DNA end. The base sequence is TGCGCCAGCAGCCCACAGGGAGGGAGCTACGAGCAGTACTTC. It specifies CASSPQGGSYEQYF.